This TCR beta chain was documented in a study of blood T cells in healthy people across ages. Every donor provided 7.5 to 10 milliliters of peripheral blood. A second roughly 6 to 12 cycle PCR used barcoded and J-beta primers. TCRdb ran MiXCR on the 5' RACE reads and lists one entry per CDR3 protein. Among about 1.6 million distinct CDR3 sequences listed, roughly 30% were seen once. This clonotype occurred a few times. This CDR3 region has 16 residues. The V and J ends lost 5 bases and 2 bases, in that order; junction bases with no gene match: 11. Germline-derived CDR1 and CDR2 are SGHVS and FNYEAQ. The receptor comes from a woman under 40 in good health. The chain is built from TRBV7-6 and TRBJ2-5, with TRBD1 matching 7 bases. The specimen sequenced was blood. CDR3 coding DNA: TGTGCCAGCAGCCCTCACTCCCGGGACAGACAAGAGACCCAGTACTTC. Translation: CASSPHSRDRQETQYF. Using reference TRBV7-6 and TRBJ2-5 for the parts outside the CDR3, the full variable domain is GAGVSQSPRYKVTKRGQDVALRCDPISGHVSLYWYRQALGQGPEFLTYFNYEAQQDKSGLPNDRFSAERPEGSISTLTIQRTEQRDSAMYRCASSPHSRDRQETQYFGPGTRLLVL.